This entry is about one T cell receptor (beta chain). Its antigen is unknown. PCR amplification relied on 60 Vbeta primers (plus 13 Jbeta primers). The method was immunoSEQ multiplex PCR; TCRdb's version includes in-frame clones alone and lacks a portion of them. The data show about 100,000 clones, roughly 85% seen once. The sample belongs to a study of cytomegalovirus exposure and HLA in healthy donors. With 2 bases removed from V and 2 bases from J, the gap between germline ends came to 12 bases. This CDR3 has 15 amino acids. CDR1 and CDR2 (germline): MDHEN, SYDVKM. Study-wide results and caveats: Among TCR beta chains, those listed as cytomegalovirus-associated numbered about 160. A later analysis reportedly found fewer N-insertions in an Asian-associated ancestry cluster than the roughly 670-donor mean. A previous analysis found most TCR beta V segments productive roughly 87% or roughly 30% of the time.

Source material: PBMCs. The V call is TRBV28, the J call TRBJ1-2; possible D gene TRBD1, 5 bases. This receptor was obtained from a woman aged 35 to 49 in good health and CMV-seronegative. For the CDR3, the DNA is TGTGCCAGCAGTTTAGACTCCCCAGGGAACTATGGCTACACCTTC. This encodes CASSLDSPGNYGYTF.